These 27 T cell receptor beta chains were all obtained from the same sample, sequenced in a study of molecular identifiers for immune sequencing clone quantification. From the PCR reads, TCRdb called clonotypes with MiXCR, one entry per CDR3 protein. The sample shows about 640,000 distinct CDR3 sequences, about 20% of them seen only once. The sample consisted of naive CD8+ T cells from blood, with Jurkat cell RNA spiked in. Subset given: FACS-sorted CD8+CD4-CCR7+CD45RA+ naive T cells. Receptors originate from a human donor in good health. Some libraries in this study had Jurkat cell RNA spiked in.

Many counts were recorded for this clonotype. The rearrangement links TRBV30 to TRBJ1-3; TRBD1 might be the D (6 bases). Germline V CDR1 and CDR2: GTSNPN, SVGIG (reference sequence). This CDR3 is 16 amino acids long. The V end lost 6 bases, the J end lost 0 bases, and 18 bases lay between the germline ends. CDR3 DNA sequence: TGTGCCTGCCTAGGCTACAGGGAATCCTCTGGAAACACCATATATTTT. This translates into CACLGYRESSGNTIYF.

This clonotype appeared a few times. The V gene is TRBV18, the J gene TRBJ2-5; D uncertain. In germline, CDR1 is KGHSH, CDR2 LQKENI. Trimming took 1 base from V and 1 from J, leaving 4 bases between them. The CDR3 runs to 13 residues. The DNA of the CDR3 is TGTGCCAGCTCACCACTTCCCCAAGAGACCCAGTACTTC. Its translation is CASSPLPQETQYF.

As regards this clonotype: Because it lacks the conserved phenylalanine or tryptophan at the end, this CDR3 is likely a read error. V usage is TRBV7-2 and J usage is TRBJ2-7; tentative D call: TRBD2 (6 bases). This CDR3 has 14 residues. The germline gives CDR1 SGHTA, CDR2 FQGNSA. V was cut by 3 bases and J by 6 bases, with 15 bases left in between. The CDR3 nucleotides read TGTGCCAGCAGCTTCGCCCCTGGGGGAGGCGAGCAGTACCTC. Protein sequence: CASSFAPGGGEQYL.

The J gene is TRBJ2-7, the V gene TRBV7-9, with a tentative D call TRBD1 (5 bases). The germline gives CDR1 SEHNR, CDR2 FQNEAQ (reference sequence). The CDR3 covers 15 residues. Trimming removed 1 base from V and 3 bases from J, with 13 bases in between. As DNA, the CDR3 is TGTGCCAGCAGCTTAGAGCTTGGGGCAAACTACGAGCAGTACTTC. Protein product: CASSLELGANYEQYF.

This clonotype was seen repeatedly, ten times or more. The chain joins TRBV5-4 to TRBJ2-5; D perhaps matches TRBD1 (6 bases). The germline V gene has CDR1 SGHNT and CDR2 YYREEE (reference sequence). The V end lost 3 bases, the J end lost 0 bases, and 18 bases lay between the germline ends. The CDR3 totals 17 residues. The CDR3 sequence is CASSSPGRQAYQETQYF. The DNA for the CDR3 is TGTGCCAGCAGCTCCCCGGGAAGACAGGCGTACCAAGAGACCCAGTACTTC.

A few counts support this clonotype. The chain couples TRBV7-3 to TRBJ2-7, with 8 bases fitting TRBD2. The CDR3 sequence is 16 residues long. Per the germline V gene, CDR1 is SGHTA and CDR2 is FQGTGA. V lost 5 bases to trimming and J lost 4 bases; unmatched junction nucleotides: 13. The CDR3 DNA sequence: TGTGCCAGCAGCCCGACGGGCGGGACTAGTGGATACGAGCAGTACTTC. This sequence encodes CASSPTGGTSGYEQYF.

This clonotype occurred a few times. The V call is TRBV4-3, the J call TRBJ2-1; TRBD2 is a possible D gene (6 bases). Germline V CDR1 and CDR2: LGHNA, YSLEER. The V and J ends lost 4 bases and 0 bases respectively, with 13 bases between them. The CDR3 is 16 residues long. The chain's CDR3 is CASSPSRGSSYNEQFF. The CDR3 bases are TGCGCCAGCAGCCCCTCACGGGGGAGCTCCTACAATGAGCAGTTCTTC.

This chain joins TRBV30 and TRBJ2-1; no reliable D call. The V gene lost 5 bases and the J gene lost 1 base, with 12 bases spanning the gap. This CDR3 has 14 residues. Germline CDR1 is GTSNPN and CDR2 is SVGIG (reference sequence). Here the CDR3 DNA reads TGTGCCTGGGAGCCCCAGCATTCCTACAATGAGCAGTTCTTC. Translation gives CAWEPQHSYNEQFF. The full variable domain, completed using reference TRBV30 and TRBJ2-1, is SQTIHQWPATLVQPVGSPLSLECTVEGTSNPNLYWYRQAAGRGLQLLFYSVGIGQISSEVPQNLSASRPQDRQFILSSKKLLLSDSGFYLCAWEPQHSYNEQFFGPGTRLTVL.

This clonotype was recorded a few times. The chain couples TRBV4-3 to TRBJ2-6; no firm D call. The germline V and J ends were trimmed by 0 bases and 2 bases, with 14 bases remaining between them. CDR1 is LGHNA, CDR2 YSLEER, per germline. The CDR3 runs 18 residues. The CDR3 DNA sequence: TGCGCCAGCAGCCAAGACCGGGTGTACACCGCTGGGGCCAACGTCCTGACTTTC. As protein: CASSQDRVYTAGANVLTF.

This clonotype was recorded many times. The chain recombines TRBV3-1 with TRBJ1-2, with no clear D. V shed 4 bases and J shed 6 bases, with 15 bases lying between them. The germline CDR1 and CDR2 sequences are LGHDT and YNNKEL (reference sequence). The CDR3 sequence is 14 residues long. CDR3 sequence reads: CASSPNETPNGYTF. The CDR3 bases are TGTGCCAGCAGCCCAAATGAGACACCTAATGGCTACACCTTC.

This clonotype has ten or more counts. V and J are TRBV7-3 and TRBJ1-1; TRBD1 is a possible D gene (6 bases). The germline V gene encodes CDR1 SGHTA and CDR2 FQGTGA. The CDR3 totals 14 residues. V was pared by 5 bases and J by 4 bases, with 14 bases between. CDR3 amino acids: CASSPGGGSTEAFF. The DNA for the CDR3 is TGTGCCAGCAGCCCTGGGGGCGGGAGCACTGAAGCTTTCTTT. The whole variable domain, filled in from reference TRBV7-3 and TRBJ1-1, reads GAGVSQTPSNKVTEKGKYVELRCDPISGHTALYWYRQSLGQGPEFLIYFQGTGAADDSGLPNDRFFAVRPEGSVSTLKIQRTERGDSAVYLCASSPGGGSTEAFFGQGTRLTVV.

This clonotype was observed many times. This chain joins TRBV4-3 and TRBJ2-7, with TRBD2 identical over 8 bases. J was trimmed by 5 bases and V by 1 base; bases with no gene match: 10. The CDR3 runs 16 residues. CDR1 is LGHNA and CDR2 is YSLEER in the germline V gene. The CDR3 region has the DNA TGCGCCAGCAGCCAAGCCAGCGGGAGCGGCCTTGACGAGCAGTACTTC. This translates into CASSQASGSGLDEQYF.

The chain uses TRBV20-1 and TRBJ2-3; D is unresolved. CDR3 length equals 15 residues. CDR1 DFQATT and CDR2 SNEGSKA come from the germline V gene (reference sequence). Trimming took off 0 bases at V and 2 bases at J, with 12 bases between the two ends. The CDR3 here is CSARDYGRLTDTQYF. The DNA for the CDR3 is TGCAGTGCTAGAGATTATGGGCGGCTCACAGATACGCAGTATTTT.

This clonotype was detected many times. V and J are TRBV7-6 and TRBJ1-1; weak D call: TRBD1 (6 bases). V was shortened by 4 bases and J by 1 base, with 22 bases between the two germline ends. This CDR3 region has 18 residues. Germline CDR1 is SGHVS and CDR2 is FNYEAQ. CDR3 nucleotide sequence: TGTGCCAGCAGCTCCTCCCCTCCCCGTACGACAGGGAACACTGAAGCTTTCTTT. Translated: CASSSSPPRTTGNTEAFF.

Of note for this clonotype: One end of the junction varies from germline; a read error may be responsible. CDR3 protein: CAWSGSSCEQYF. The CDR3 DNA reads as TGTGCCTGGAGTGGGAGCTCCTGCGAGCAGTACTTC. This rearrangement joins TRBV30 to TRBJ2-7; no definite D call. CDR1 is GTSNPN, CDR2 SVGIG, per germline (reference sequence). This CDR3 comprises 12 residues.

This clonotype was recorded many times. V gene TRBV7-2 combines with J gene TRBJ2-7; maybe TRBD2 (5 bases). Per germline, CDR1 SGHTA and CDR2 FQGNSA. CDR3 size: 14 residues. Trimming removed 1 base at V and 2 bases at J, with 9 bases between. The CDR3 is CASSLVAGTYEQYF. Written as DNA, the CDR3 is TGTGCCAGCAGCTTAGTGGCGGGTACCTACGAGCAGTACTTC.

The rearrangement uses TRBV11-2 and TRBJ1-4; D perhaps matches TRBD1 (5 bases). The V gene's germline CDR1 is SGHAT and CDR2 FQNNGV. This CDR3 is built from 14 residues. V lost 1 base and J lost 6, with 9 bases in between. CDR3: CASSLGTQYEKLFF. CDR3 coding DNA: TGTGCCAGCAGCTTAGGGACACAGTATGAAAAACTGTTTTTT.

The rearrangement uses TRBV3-1 and TRBJ2-1; D may correspond to TRBD1 or TRBD2 (6 bases each). This CDR3 spans 16 amino acids. Germline V lookup: CDR1 LGHDT, CDR2 YNNKEL (reference sequence). With 0 bases removed from V and 0 bases from J, the gap between germline ends came to 9 bases. The CDR3 DNA reads as TGTGCCAGCAGCCAAGAAGGGGGGACCTCCTACAATGAGCAGTTCTTC. This sequence encodes CASSQEGGTSYNEQFF.

This clonotype has a count of ten or more. The J gene is TRBJ2-5, the V gene TRBV6-6; 7 bases fit TRBD2. The CDR3 extends over 17 amino acids. Germline-derived CDR1 and CDR2 are MNHNY and SVGAGI (reference sequence). V trimming: 0 bases; J trimming: 0 bases; junction bases outside the gene matches: 7. The CDR3 here is CASSYSNRGRNQETQYF. Here the CDR3 DNA reads TGTGCCAGCAGTTACTCGAATCGCGGGAGAAACCAAGAGACCCAGTACTTC.

This clonotype has a handful of counts. J is TRBJ2-1 and V is TRBV11-2; D might be TRBD2 (6 bases). Trimming removed 5 bases at V and 2 bases at J, with 16 bases between. This CDR3 spans 16 amino acids. The germline gives CDR1 SGHAT, CDR2 FQNNGV. DNA for the CDR3: TGTGCCAGCAGCCCTACCGGGAGCGGGCCCTACAATGAGCAGTTCTTC. This encodes CASSPTGSGPYNEQFF.

This clonotype has more than one count but fewer than ten. The CDR3 bases are TGCGCCAGCAGCTTGAGAGGATACGCCGGGGACGAGCAGTACTTC. Its protein is CASSLRGYAGDEQYF. This chain uses TRBV5-1 with TRBJ2-7; tentatively, D is TRBD2 (5 bases). Trimming cost V 1 base and J 5 bases, with 16 bases left between them. Germline V lookup: CDR1 SGHRS, CDR2 YFSETQ. This CDR3 has 15 residues.

Many counts were recorded for this clonotype. The chain couples TRBV6-5 to TRBJ2-7, with D possibly being TRBD2 (6 bases). V lost 5 bases to trimming and J lost 5 bases, with 22 bases between them. The CDR3 has 16 amino acids. CDR1 is MNHEY, CDR2 SVGAGI, per germline. CDR3 DNA: TGTGCCAGCAGTCCGAACGGGGGAGAGTCTTTCCACGAGCAGTACTTC. Its translation: CASSPNGGESFHEQYF.

The table lists this clonotype with many counts. The chain has TRBV27 and TRBJ1-6; D unresolved. V lost 3 bases to trimming and J lost 5 bases, with 11 bases between them. Germline CDR1 is MNHEY and CDR2 is SMNVEV (reference sequence). The CDR3 consists of 15 residues. This CDR3 reads CASSFSGFNNSPLHF. The CDR3 region has the DNA TGTGCCAGCAGTTTTTCCGGGTTTAATAATTCACCCCTCCACTTT.

This clonotype was recorded at least ten times. The CDR3 sequence: CASSYFQDTEAFF. CDR3 DNA sequence: TGTGCCAGCAGTTACTTTCAGGACACTGAAGCTTTCTTT. The genes are TRBV6-5 and TRBJ1-1; unclear D gene. The CDR3 has 13 residues. Germline loops: CDR1 MNHEY, CDR2 SVGAGI. The V gene lost 1 base and the J gene lost 3 bases, with 6 bases spanning the gap.

Regarding this clonotype: Since a much larger clone is just one base distant, this may be a read error. V usage is TRBV30 and J usage is TRBJ1-5; no definite D call. The CDR3 has 14 residues. Germline V gene lookup returns CDR1 GTSNPN and CDR2 SVGIG (reference sequence). CDR3 sequence: CAWNAGSSNRPQHF. In nucleotides, the CDR3 is TGTGCCTGGAATGCGGGATCGAGCAATCGGCCCCAGCATTTT.

Note on this clonotype: A read error is possible here, since a much larger clone lies one base away. This chain connects TRBV11-2 to TRBJ2-5, with D perhaps TRBD2 (6 bases). V lost 5 bases to trimming and J lost 2 bases, with 12 bases between them. Germline V lookup: CDR1 SGHAT, CDR2 FQNNGV. The CDR3 has 14 residues. The CDR3 nucleotides read TGTGCCAGCAGCCGCCGTCTAGCGCAAGAGACCCAGTACTTC. As protein: CASSRRLAQETQYF. The entire variable domain, with the rest obtained from reference TRBV11-2 and TRBJ2-5, is as follows: EAGVAQSPRYKIIEKRQSVAFWCNPISGHATLYWYQQILGQGPKLLIQFQNNGVVDDSQLPKDRFSAERLKGVDSTLKIQPAKLEDSAVYLCASSRRLAQETQYFGPGTRLLVL.

This clonotype was picked up many times. The chain joins TRBV20-1 to TRBJ1-5; 9 bases line up with TRBD1. Per the germline V gene, CDR1 is DFQATT and CDR2 is SNEGSKA (reference sequence). V shed 5 bases and J 4 bases; nucleotides not matched to a gene: 0. This CDR3 has 12 amino acids. The CDR3 DNA sequence: TGCAGTGCTGGGACAGGGAATCAGCCCCAGCATTTT. It encodes CSAGTGNQPQHF.